This T cell receptor (beta chain) was recovered during a study of blood T cell repertoires in COVID-19 (TCRdb year 2020). Describing the broader study: Samples from collaborators originated in the United States, Italy and Spain and spanned both the acute and convalescent phases of COVID-19. Deeply sampled blood TCRbeta repertoires from subjects exposed to, actively infected with, or recovered from COVID-19 were included in the dataset. The samples were drawn from the first 160 participants of the ongoing ImmuneRACE study and from 950 to 1,500 subjects provided by 6 global collaborators. The prospective study material was composed of cDNA or gDNA derived from T cells, B-cell-depleted T cells, or PBMCs. Sample metadata almost always included a de-identified subject ID, COVID-19 status, age in years and sex. Where available, HLA class I and class II types were obtained from metadata supplied by the sample provider rather than from assay-based typing. The repertoires were released in a freely available public database meant as a resource for research on the immune response to SARS-CoV-2.

TCRbeta CDR3 regions were amplified from genomic DNA by means of the immunoSEQ Assay, a bias-controlled multiplex PCR. The paper's data handling went like this. The number of nucleated cells in each sample was estimated by amplification of reference gene primers within the assay. Sequence reads were collapsed and filtered to measure the absolute abundance of every unique TCRbeta CDR3 rearrangement. For each sample, productive Simpson clonality was calculated by taking the square root of Simpson's diversity index across productive rearrangements. TCRdb carries this immuneACCESS record with in-frame sequences only. Its versions omit some clonotypes, under half of them owing to an unresolved V gene in the studies checked, with the rest unexplained. D and trimming were read from the DNA, whereas the V and J calls and clone size are those reported in that table. The sample yields tens of thousands of clones; roughly 76% were counted once. The ten largest make up 25% to 30% of the sample.

Remarks on this clone: There is no known antigen for this receptor. Nothing much larger sits one base from this clone, and base qualities are not available.

Study-level results and caveats: How much clinical and demographic metadata was included differed by source and by participant, and the metadata was provided uncurated.

At the junction V is shortened by 5 bases and J by 7 bases, with 12 bases in between. CDR1 and CDR2 are read off the germline V gene as MNHEY and SVGEGT. The CDR3, from cysteine to phenylalanine, totals 12 residues. Just CDR3 DNA is preserved here, 36 bases in frame from base 1. Collaborating institutions collected whole blood in K2EDTA tubes following their own protocols. For TCRbeta analysis, collaborators shipped samples in one of three forms: frozen whole blood, isolated PBMCs, or DNA extracted from either of those sample types. The chain joins TRBV6-2 or TRBV6-3 to TRBJ2-7; no D gene can be assigned with confidence. The clonotype was recovered from an elderly woman with active or convalescent COVID-19. Sequencing was done on a sample of peripheral blood. CDR3 region: CASSPKRREQYF. The DNA reads TGTGCCAGCAGTCCGAAGAGGCGGGAGCAGTACTTC.